This record covers a single TCR beta chain. A single count supports this clone. This clone's antigen is unknown. Qualities for individual bases were not recorded, and no much larger clone is one base off. Each donor gave one peripheral blood draw, roughly 0.11 L on average, collected into heparinised tubes. A BD FACSAria II was used to sort naive, central memory, regulatory and stem cell-like memory CD4+ T cells with a panel that included CD45RO, CCR7, CD25, CD127, CD95 and CD27. All sorted populations exceeded 95% purity. Right away, PBMCs were isolated by Lymphoprep density gradient centrifugation and were stained directly, with no culture step. Samples were stained and sorted in pairs, with one healthy donor and one patient per experiment, so that batch effects were minimized. The entire isolated RNA was reverse transcribed using the High Capacity cDNA Reverse Transcription Kit, and thus expressed TCRB transcripts were sequenced. Deep immunoSEQ sequencing was applied to naive, central memory and regulatory T cell samples, giving an average of about 3.7 million total reads per sample. Sorted cells were lysed in RLT buffer and RNA was extracted with DNase-treated RNeasy Micro or Mini kits, depending on cell number. To prevent cross-contamination, each cell subset was processed individually, whereas patient and healthy donor samples were processed jointly. Using the immunoSEQ multiplex PCR, TCRB sequences were amplified from cDNA into 87-bp fragments spanning the CDR3 region. Sequencing of the amplicons was performed on the Illumina HiSeq platform. Regarding the original processing steps: PCR bias was corrected computationally using synthetic template baselines, and reads within Hamming distance 2 were collapsed, with unmergeable singletons discarded. Reads were aligned to IMGT to assign V, D and J genes, CDR3 length, and insertions or deletions at six rearrangement sites. Within each subset, clonotype counts were normalized to the number of sorted cells before true diversity and Gini coefficients were calculated with the tcR R package. The overlap coefficient, calculated on TCRB nucleotide sequences, was used to quantify repertoire sharing. Out-of-frame TCRB sequences from naive cells were analyzed to stand in for the pre-selection repertoire. TCRdb stores this immuneACCESS table with in-frame sequences only. Part of the clones is absent; in the studies checked, under half of the shortfall reflects unresolved V genes, and no reason is known for the rest. Clone size and the V and J calls come from that table; the DNA yielded D and trimming. The table for this sample lists about 410,000 clones; about 15% of them were counted only once. The ten top clones hold about 0.04% of the sample.

This sample is part of a study of beta chain features in type 1 diabetes (dated by TCRdb to between 2018 and 2020). Turning to the overall study: Mean age, gender distribution, total cell number and subset yield were not different between patients and healthy donors. A total of just under 110,000,000 sorted cells were examined across all samples, and RNA yield correlated strongly with the number of cells per subset. In the study, recently diagnosed type 1 diabetes patients and matched healthy donors were compared on the TCRB repertoires of their sorted circulating CD4+ T cell subsets. Whereas all 30 or so donors provided naive and central memory subsets, regulatory and stem cell-like memory subsets were isolated from just 8 patients and about 8 healthy donors. What the study reported, not specific to this receptor: PCR may preferentially amplify shorter templates, but because patient and control samples were amplified and corrected together, any resulting skew would affect both groups equally. Sequencing cDNA rather than genomic DNA could over-represent highly expressing activated cells, although activation and CD3 levels did not differ between groups. Because the HLA sub-analyses included only small numbers of individuals, any influence of HLA type on TCRB rearrangement was left unresolved. The naive, central memory and regulatory TCRB repertoires appeared to resemble one another more closely among patients than among healthy donors. A moderate but significant shortening of TCRB CDR3 length was observed in type 1 diabetes patients in all four CD4+ subsets. Fewer insertions and more nucleotide deletions at VDJ recombination sites were observed in patients with type 1 diabetes, implying thymic rearrangement abnormalities.

According to the germline V gene, CDR1 reads SGHTA and CDR2 reads FQGNSA. The CDR3 covers 15 residues, taking in both the cysteine and the phenylalanine. CDR3 DNA is the only sequence kept; it has 45 bases, read in frame from the first base. At the junction V is shortened by 1 base and J by 5 bases, with 13 bases in between. The sequence came from a man aged 30-40 years in good health. Sequenced: naive CD4+ T cells from blood. The label giving this sample's cell subset or site can be read as: true naive CD4+ T cells. The V gene is TRBV7-2 and the J gene is TRBJ2-3; TRBD2 is possibly the D segment (5 matching bases). Here the CDR3 is given as CASSLGPGRGDTQYF. The base sequence is TGTGCCAGCAGCTTAGGCCCAGGTCGGGGAGATACGCAGTATTTT. The CDR3 plus the reference TRBV7-2 and TRBJ2-3 genes for the other parts give the full variable domain: GAGVSQSPSNKVTEKGKDVELRCDPISGHTALYWYRQSLGQGLEFLIYFQGNSAPDKSGLPSDRFSAERTGGSVSTLTIQRTQQEDSAVYLCASSLGPGRGDTQYFGPGTRLTVL.